A selection of T cell receptor beta chains follows, all from one sample in a study of T cell responses to AZD1222 COVID-19 vaccine. Assay used: immunoSEQ multiplex PCR; TCRdb lists only in-frame clones, some missing. The table lists more than 150,000 clones, 88% of them singletons, with approximately 0.5% in the top ten. Sequenced material: peripheral blood, taken on day 0 of AZD1222 vaccination. The origin of the receptors is an adult in good health. Both conserved end residues are trimmed from each CDR3. The D gene is left open where the match is weak.

d_gene | v_gene | CDR3aa
. | TRBV5-1 | ASSLWQGGNTEAF
TRBD1 | TRBV30 | AWRSGTGDQPQH
. | TRBV10-2 | ASSEDRGVGNTIY
. | TRBV9 | ASSVGWSDEAF
TRBD1 | TRBV19 | ASSLRTGGGYT
. | TRBV7-2 | ASSPSGVGRQPQH
TRBD1 | TRBV7-2 | ASSEGAGTEAF
. | TRBV3-1/TRBV3-2 | ASSQKTTVPQY
. | TRBV30 | AWSVLGGQF
TRBD1 | TRBV18 | ASSPLSRGPLSSGNTIY
. | TRBV18 | ASSPTNKWDTQY
. | TRBV29-1 | SVAIGRGEQY
TRBD1 | TRBV24-1 | ATGTDGGYT
. | TRBV25-1 | ASTPGNTGELF
. | TRBV11-2 | ASSVTINYGYT
. | TRBV7-2 | ASRSSRGWETQY
. | TRBV4-1 | ASSQDQKGFYGYT
. | TRBV4-1 | ASSPLLDRRGYT
TRBD1 | TRBV25-1 | ASSDRRQGSYEQY
TRBD1 | TRBV30 | AWSETGGFGANVLT
TRBD2 | TRBV7-9 | ASSSRLAGGPQEQF
. | TRBV30 | AWKMQVGYEETQY
TRBD2 | TRBV5-1 | ASSFAGGQNTGELF
TRBD1 | TRBV10-3 | AISEPTTGQGNTIY
TRBD1 | TRBV5-5 | ASSHLPGQGNSPLH
. | TRBV5-5 | ASSLAADSRNSPLH
. | TRBV11-3 | ASSPHGQETQY
. | TRBV19 | ASSIGDLSSGANVLT